The 22 T cell receptor beta chains presented below share a single source sample, sequenced in a study of shared clonotypes between healthy human individuals. Profiling relied on immunoSEQ multiplex PCR, and the TCRdb table lists in-frame clones only, not all of them. The table includes approximately 340,000 clones, about 73% detected once. Sequences were obtained from memory CD4+ T cells sorted from blood. Sample subset: CD45RA-negative fraction. These receptors all stem from a young man in good health.

This chain connects TRBV2 to TRBJ2-3; no reliable D call. Germline loops: CDR1 SNHLY, CDR2 FYNNEI. Trimming took off 6 bases at V and 3 bases at J, with 19 bases between the two ends. The CDR3 extends over 16 amino acids. CDR3 in amino acids: CASSDQANARTDTQYF. CDR3 sequence (DNA): TGTGCCAGCAGCGACCAGGCCAACGCTAGGACAGATACGCAGTATTTT. Looking up the rest from reference TRBV2 and TRBJ2-3 gives the full variable domain: EPEVTQTPSHQVTQMGQEVILRCVPISNHLYFYWYRQILGQKVEFLVSFYNNEISEKSEIFDDQFSVERPDGSNFTLKIRSTKLEDSAMYFCASSDQANARTDTQYFGPGTRLTVL.

There are a few counts of this clone. The V gene is TRBV11-2, the J gene TRBJ2-3, with D possibly being TRBD2 (5 bases). Deletions cut 2 bases from V and 0 bases from J, with 18 bases between. The CDR3 is 18 residues long. Looked up from germline, CDR1 is SGHAT and CDR2 is FQNNGV. CDR3 bases: TGTGCCAGCAGCTTAAGTCTCGGGCGGCGGACTAGCACAGATACGCAGTATTTT. This encodes CASSLSLGRRTSTDTQYF.

The chain is built from TRBV7-2 and TRBJ1-1; D call uncertain. Germline V CDR1 and CDR2: SGHTA, FQGNSA. The V and J ends lost 2 bases and 3 bases respectively, with 13 bases between them. This CDR3 comprises 15 residues. CDR3 sequence reads: CASSLMGIGHTEAFF. CDR3 in DNA: TGTGCCAGCAGCTTAATGGGGATAGGGCACACTGAAGCTTTCTTT. The full variable domain, rest sourced from reference TRBV7-2 and TRBJ1-1, is GAGVSQSPSNKVTEKGKDVELRCDPISGHTALYWYRQSLGQGLEFLIYFQGNSAPDKSGLPSDRFSAERTGGSVSTLTIQRTQQEDSAVYLCASSLMGIGHTEAFFGQGTRLTVV.

The chain employs TRBV4-3 and TRBJ2-5; D remains unclear. V was trimmed by 0 bases and J by 5 bases, leaving 19 bases between them. CDR1 and CDR2 (germline): LGHNA, YSLEER. CDR3 length: 17 amino acids. Here the CDR3 reads CASSQDLSSRSWETQYF. The CDR3 DNA reads as TGCGCCAGCAGCCAAGATCTTTCGTCCCGGTCCTGGGAGACCCAGTACTTC.

A single count supports this clone. The CDR3 DNA reads as TGTGCCTCACAACAGGGGGAGACCCAGTACTTC. Protein product: CASQQGETQYF. This rearrangement joins TRBV10-3 to TRBJ2-5; TRBD1 agrees at 7 bases. Trimming removed 11 bases from V and 5 bases from J; junction bases left unmatched: 5. The CDR3 length is 11 residues. Germline V lookup: CDR1 ENHRY, CDR2 SYGVKD.

The rearrangement joins TRBV7-3 to TRBJ2-2; no definite D call. Per the germline V gene, CDR1 is SGHTA and CDR2 is FQGTGA. V shed 2 bases and J shed 0 bases, with 10 bases lying between them. CDR3 length equals 16 residues. CDR3 in amino acids: CASSLLGLANTGELFF. CDR3 bases: TGTGCCAGCAGCTTACTAGGCCTAGCGAACACCGGGGAGCTGTTTTTT.

The rearrangement links TRBV5-6 to TRBJ2-3; D call uncertain. The CDR3 has 15 amino acids. V lost 2 bases, J lost 2 bases, and 12 bases lay in between. CDR1 and CDR2 from the germline V gene are SGHDT and YYEEEE. CDR3 in amino acids: CASSLSPFATDTQYF. The CDR3 region has the DNA TGTGCCAGCAGCTTAAGTCCATTTGCCACAGATACGCAGTATTTT.

The chain joins TRBV11-2 to TRBJ2-7; a weak D match, TRBD1 (5 bases). There are 16 residues in the CDR3. V gave up 3 bases and J gave up 0 bases, with 15 bases separating them. Germline V gene lookup returns CDR1 SGHAT and CDR2 FQNNGV. Here the CDR3 DNA reads TGTGCCAGCAGCTTTGGGGTGGGGCAGGGCTCCTACGAGCAGTACTTC. Translation: CASSFGVGQGSYEQYF.

This clone has a single count. This chain links TRBV7-8 with TRBJ1-2, with 7 bases aligning to TRBD1. Germline V gene lookup returns CDR1 SGHVS and CDR2 FQNEAQ. V gave up 5 bases and J gave up 3 bases; unmatched junction bases: 9. The CDR3 is 15 residues long. Here the CDR3 reads CASSKAGQPDYGYTF. The CDR3 DNA is TGTGCCAGCAGCAAGGCGGGACAGCCAGACTATGGCTACACCTTC.

The V gene is TRBV12-5, the J gene TRBJ2-1; D not certain. This CDR3 region has 15 residues. CDR1 LGHNT and CDR2 FRNRAP come from the germline V gene. The V gene lost 6 bases and the J gene lost 0 bases, with 12 bases spanning the gap. As DNA, the CDR3 is TGTGCTAGTGGCACCTTGGCGGACTCCTACAATGAGCAGTTCTTC. It translates to CASGTLADSYNEQFF.

This clone was seen a few times. The J gene is TRBJ2-7, the V gene TRBV5-1, with 7 bases identical to TRBD2. V lost 4 bases and J lost 2; bases outside the gene matches: 6. Germline lookup yields CDR1 SGHRS and CDR2 YFSETQ. This CDR3 is built from 14 residues. The CDR3 region has the DNA TGCGCCAGCAGCCCGGGGGGATTTGCCTACGAGCAGTACTTC. Amino acid sequence: CASSPGGFAYEQYF. Full variable domain (outside the CDR3, taken from reference TRBV5-1 and TRBJ2-7): KAGVTQTPRYLIKTRGQQVTLSCSPISGHRSVSWYQQTPGQGLQFLFEYFSETQRNKGNFPGRFSGRQFSNSRSEMNVSTLELGDSALYLCASSPGGFAYEQYFGPGTRLTVT.

The rearrangement links TRBV5-6 to TRBJ2-1; TRBD2 matches at 13 bases. V gave up 3 bases and J gave up 15 bases; unmatched junction bases: 9. This CDR3 has 14 residues. Germline CDR1 and CDR2: SGHDT and YYEEEE. CDR3 nucleotides: TGTGCCAGCAGCTCACTAGCGGGAGGGCCTTTGCCGTTCTTC. Its protein product is CASSSLAGGPLPFF.

This clone was observed a handful of times. The chain joins TRBV10-3 to TRBJ1-5; 10 nucleotides agree with TRBD1. V lost 10 bases and J lost 2; bases outside the gene matches: 5. CDR1 is ENHRY, CDR2 SYGVKD, per germline. This CDR3 region has 14 residues. CDR3 sequence reads: CATGQGVGNQPQHF. As DNA, the CDR3 is TGTGCCACCGGACAGGGGGTGGGCAATCAGCCCCAGCATTTT.

The chain carries TRBV11-2 and TRBJ2-5, with D perhaps being TRBD1 or TRBD2 (5 bases each). CDR3 length: 15 amino acids. The V gene lost 5 bases and the J gene lost 0 bases, with 13 bases spanning the gap. CDR1 is SGHAT and CDR2 is FQNNGV in the germline V gene. This CDR3 is CASSTNRDHQETQYF. For the CDR3, the DNA is TGTGCCAGCAGCACAAACCGGGACCACCAAGAGACCCAGTACTTC.

This rearrangement joins TRBV2 to TRBJ2-2, with 7 nucleotides matching TRBD1. The V gene end was trimmed by 5 bases and the J gene end by 3 bases; junction bases not matched to a gene: 6. This CDR3 region has 15 residues. Germline V gives CDR1 SNHLY, CDR2 FYNNEI. The CDR3 spells CASSITGVYTGELFF. Written as DNA, the CDR3 is TGTGCCAGCAGTATAACAGGGGTATACACCGGGGAGCTGTTTTTT. Full variable domain (missing parts from reference TRBV2 and TRBJ2-2): EPEVTQTPSHQVTQMGQEVILRCVPISNHLYFYWYRQILGQKVEFLVSFYNNEISEKSEIFDDQFSVERPDGSNFTLKIRSTKLEDSAMYFCASSITGVYTGELFFGEGSRLTVL.

This sequence joins TRBV7-2 and TRBJ1-5; weak D call: TRBD1 (5 bases). Germline CDR1 and CDR2: SGHTA and FQGNSA. Trimming removed 1 base from V and 1 base from J, with 11 bases in between. CDR3 length: 16 residues. For the CDR3, the DNA is TGTGCCAGCAGCTTAGACGGGGGTTTGAGCAATCAGCCCCAGCATTTT. This gives the protein CASSLDGGLSNQPQHF.

This clone was seen a few times. The chain joins TRBV7-2 to TRBJ2-2; possibly TRBD2 for D (6 bases). The CDR3 consists of 19 residues. The V and J ends lost 5 bases and 4 bases respectively, with 26 bases between them. Germline assignment: CDR1 SGHTA and CDR2 FQGNSA. The CDR3 DNA follows: TGTGCCAGCAGCCGCAATACGGGAGCGCTAGGTGGTGGCACCGGGGAGCTGTTTTTT. This codes for CASSRNTGALGGGTGELFF.

The J gene is TRBJ2-1, the V gene TRBV10-3; weak D call: TRBD2 (9 bases). Germline values: CDR1 ENHRY, CDR2 SYGVKD. This CDR3 contains 14 residues. Trimming stripped 10 bases from V and 9 bases from J, with 22 bases between. The CDR3, as DNA: TGTGCCACCCAGGGGGCGGGAGGGCCAACTGAGCAGTTCTTC. Amino acid sequence: CATQGAGGPTEQFF.

This sequence joins TRBV2 and TRBJ2-1, with TRBD1 matching over 7 bases. The CDR3 length is 11 residues. CDR1 is SNHLY and CDR2 is FYNNEI in the germline V gene. The junction had 4 bases not matched to a gene; V was cut back by 4 bases and J by 13 bases. The CDR3 sequence is CASSGGQKQFF. The DNA of the CDR3 is TGTGCCAGCAGTGGGGGACAGAAACAGTTCTTC.

The V and J genes are TRBV7-2 and TRBJ1-3; no clear D gene. CDR3 size: 16 residues. Trimming removed 2 bases at V and 1 base at J, with 12 bases between. Germline V gene data show CDR1 as SGHTA and CDR2 as FQGNSA. CDR3 sequence (DNA): TGTGCCAGCAGCTTAACCCTTCCGGAATCTGGAAACACCATATATTTT. Translated: CASSLTLPESGNTIYF.

As DNA, the CDR3 is TGTGCCAGCTCACCCGCCGGGACTAGCGAGGGTGAGCAGTTCTTC. Amino acids: CASSPAGTSEGEQFF. V and J are TRBV18 and TRBJ2-1, with 10 bases matching TRBD2. V shed 3 bases and J 9 bases; nucleotides not matched to a gene: 8. The CDR3 is 15 amino acids. Germline CDR1 and CDR2: KGHSH and LQKENI.

This clone has only a few counts. V gene TRBV29-1 combines with J gene TRBJ2-1; D ambiguous. The CDR3 runs 12 residues. Germline assignment: CDR1 SQVTM and CDR2 ANQGSEA. Between the trimmed V and J ends, which lost 8 bases and 8 bases, there was a span of 16 bases. The CDR3 region is CSLRRNSDEQFF. The CDR3 nucleotides read TGCAGCCTGCGGCGGAATTCTGATGAGCAGTTCTTC.